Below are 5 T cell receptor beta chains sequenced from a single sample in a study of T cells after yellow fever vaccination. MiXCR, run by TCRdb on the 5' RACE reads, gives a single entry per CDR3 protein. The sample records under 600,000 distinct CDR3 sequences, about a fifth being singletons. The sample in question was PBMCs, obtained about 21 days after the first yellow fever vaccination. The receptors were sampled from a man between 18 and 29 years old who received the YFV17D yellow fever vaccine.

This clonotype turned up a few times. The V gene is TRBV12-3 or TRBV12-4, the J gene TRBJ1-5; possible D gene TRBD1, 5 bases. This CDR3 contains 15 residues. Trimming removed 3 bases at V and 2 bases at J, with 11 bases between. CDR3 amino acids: CASSLRGDGNQPQHF. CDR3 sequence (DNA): TGTGCCAGCAGTTTGAGAGGGGATGGCAATCAGCCCCAGCATTTT.

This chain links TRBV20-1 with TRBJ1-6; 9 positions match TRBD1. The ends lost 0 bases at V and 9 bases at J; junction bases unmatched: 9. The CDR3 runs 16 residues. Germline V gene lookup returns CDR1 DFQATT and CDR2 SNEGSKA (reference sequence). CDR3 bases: TGCAGTGCTAGAGATCCCAGGACAGGGGAAAGTTCACCCCTCCACTTT. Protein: CSARDPRTGESSPLHF.

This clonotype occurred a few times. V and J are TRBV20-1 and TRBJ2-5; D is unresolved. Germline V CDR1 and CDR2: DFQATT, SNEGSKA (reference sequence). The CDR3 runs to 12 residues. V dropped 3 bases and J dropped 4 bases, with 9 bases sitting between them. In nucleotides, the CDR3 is TGCAGTGCTAGCGGGCGCGTAGAGACCCAGTACTTC. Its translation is CSASGRVETQYF.

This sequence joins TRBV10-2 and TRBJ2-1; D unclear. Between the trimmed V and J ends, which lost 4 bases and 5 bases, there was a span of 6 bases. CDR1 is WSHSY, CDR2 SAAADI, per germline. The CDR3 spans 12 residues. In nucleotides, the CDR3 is TGCGCCAGCAGTGCGACGAACAATGAGCAGTTCTTC. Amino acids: CASSATNNEQFF.

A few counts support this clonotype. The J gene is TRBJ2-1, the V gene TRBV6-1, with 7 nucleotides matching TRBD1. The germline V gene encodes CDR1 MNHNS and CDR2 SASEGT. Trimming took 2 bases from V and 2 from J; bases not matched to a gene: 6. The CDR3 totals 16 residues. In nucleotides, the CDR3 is TGTGCCAGCAGTGAAACCGGGACAGACACCTACAATGAGCAGTTCTTC. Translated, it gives CASSETGTDTYNEQFF.